One T cell receptor beta chain is described in this entry. Per the germline V gene, CDR1 is SGHDT and CDR2 is YYEEEE. Trimming cost V 4 bases and J 8 bases; bases outside gene matches: 4. This CDR3 comprises 12 residues. One Seattle source followed patients from active infection through their disease course. The data are from a study of blood T cell repertoires in COVID-19. Study background: Sample material is recorded as cDNA or gDNA derived from T cells, B-cell-depleted T cells, or PBMCs.

Authors' analysis steps: Reference gene primer amplification gave nucleated cell count estimates. Here immunoSEQ multiplex PCR was the method, and the copy in TCRdb shows in-frame clones only, minus some. V and J calls and clone size are given by that table; D and trimming were obtained from the DNA. The sample holds 250,000 to 300,000 clones; approximately 87% are singletons and the top ten take about 12%. V is TRBV5-6 and J is TRBJ2-5; TRBD1 agrees at 8 bases. The material sequenced was peripheral blood. The sequence was obtained from a woman aged 30 to 39 with COVID-19, enrolled during active disease. The CDR3: CASSQTGATQYF. DNA for the CDR3: TGTGCCAGCAGCCAGACAGGGGCAACCCAGTACTTC.